This TCR beta chain was sequenced for a study of prognosis after radiotherapy for stage I lung cancer. V was cut by 7 bases and J by 5 bases, with 23 bases left in between. Germline CDR1 reads SGHTA; CDR2 reads FQGNSA. This CDR3 spans 17 amino acids. Other malignancies, prior chemotherapy and prior radiotherapy were absent in all patients, each of whom was node-negative on CT and PET/CT. Multiplex PCR in two rounds served to amplify TCR beta CDR3 from genomic DNA. First-round PCR employed TRBV- and TRBJ-specific primers for each gene. One entry per CDR3 protein results from TCRdb running MiXCR on the multiplex PCR reads. The sample has about 13,000 distinct CDR3 sequences, approximately 60% seen once.

Sequencing used PBMCs, obtained before or after stereotactic body radiation therapy (not recorded which). The chain has TRBV7-2 and TRBJ2-2; D is perhaps TRBD1 (7 bases). The source is a donor aged 50 or older with non-small cell lung cancer. The CDR3 is CASTQDGAGGNTGELFF. DNA for the CDR3: TGTGCCAGCACCCAAGACGGGGCAGGGGGGAATACCGGGGAGCTGTTTTTT.